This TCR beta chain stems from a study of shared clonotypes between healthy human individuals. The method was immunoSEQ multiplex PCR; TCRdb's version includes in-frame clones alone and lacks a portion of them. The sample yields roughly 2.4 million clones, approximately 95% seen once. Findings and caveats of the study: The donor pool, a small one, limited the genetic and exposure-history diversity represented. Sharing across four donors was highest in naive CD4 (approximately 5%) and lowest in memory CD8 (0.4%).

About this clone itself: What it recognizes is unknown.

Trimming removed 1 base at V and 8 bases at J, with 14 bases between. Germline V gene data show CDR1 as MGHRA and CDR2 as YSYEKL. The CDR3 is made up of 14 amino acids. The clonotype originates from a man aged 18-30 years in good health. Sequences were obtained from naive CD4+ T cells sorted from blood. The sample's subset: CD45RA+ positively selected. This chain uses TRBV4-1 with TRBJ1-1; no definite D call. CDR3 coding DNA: TGCGCCAGCAGCCAAGCCCTCCTACAAATCGAAGCTTTCTTT. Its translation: CASSQALLQIEAFF.